This T cell receptor beta chain comes out of a study of T cells after posttransplantation cyclophosphamide. V dropped 0 bases and J dropped 4 bases, with 12 bases sitting between them. Germline V gene data show CDR1 as LNHDA and CDR2 as SQIVND (reference sequence). CDR3 length equals 15 residues. TCRdb's copy holds only in-frame clones and misses some; the assay was immunoSEQ multiplex PCR. The table lists roughly 30,000 clones, around 90% of them singletons, with 15% in the top ten. This TCR was sampled from a woman aged 40-49 years with a blood cancer, CMV-positive, and with a related stem cell donor. The V gene is TRBV19, the J gene TRBJ1-2, with D tentatively TRBD1 (5 bases). Sequencing was done on a sample of PBMCs. CDR3 in DNA: TGTGCCAGTAGTATAGAGGGCGGCAGGGTCTATGGCTACACCTTC. Amino acids: CASSIEGGRVYGYTF.